The text below deals with one TCR beta chain. This specimen comes from a study of T cells expressing NK-cell markers. 5'RACE template switching built TCR beta cDNA with unique molecular identifiers. TCRdb re-called the 5' RACE reads; every CDR3 protein appears as one record, without DNA. The table counts 500,000 or so distinct CDR3 sequences; approximately 3.5% lies in the top ten. Germline V lookup: CDR1 SQVTM, CDR2 ANQGSEA. The CDR3 sequence is 13 residues long. The receptor was derived from a man aged 18 to 30 in good health. The sample consisted of blood T cells: a sorted CD56 or NKG2C T cell subset, CD4+ or CD8+ T cells, or bulk PBMC T cells (not recorded which). V and J are TRBV29-1 and TRBJ2-7; TCRdb names TRBD1, which stays unverified in the absence of DNA. The CDR3 sequence is CSVVGHASYEQYF.